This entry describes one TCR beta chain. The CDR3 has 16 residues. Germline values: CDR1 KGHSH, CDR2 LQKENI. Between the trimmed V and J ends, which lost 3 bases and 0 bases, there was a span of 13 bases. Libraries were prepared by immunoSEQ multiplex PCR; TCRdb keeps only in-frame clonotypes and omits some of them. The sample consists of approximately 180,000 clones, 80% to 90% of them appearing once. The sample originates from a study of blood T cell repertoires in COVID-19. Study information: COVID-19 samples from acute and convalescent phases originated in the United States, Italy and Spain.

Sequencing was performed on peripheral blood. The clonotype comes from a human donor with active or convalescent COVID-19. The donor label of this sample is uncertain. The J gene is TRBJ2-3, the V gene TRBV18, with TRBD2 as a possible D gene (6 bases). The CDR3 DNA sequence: TGTGCCAGCTCACCCCTCGCGGGGTCTAGCACAGATACGCAGTATTTT. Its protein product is CASSPLAGSSTDTQYF.